This T cell receptor (beta chain) was obtained from a study of a mutant IDH1 vaccine in newly diagnosed glioma. Study in general: Patients received vaccination from 4-6 weeks after radiotherapy alone, or with temozolomide cycles.

V was pared by 4 bases and J by 2 bases, with 14 bases between. The V gene's germline CDR1 is SGHAT and CDR2 FQNNGV. The CDR3 loop spans 15 amino acids. Time point noted: week 23, last vaccination. Each vaccine dose was 300 ug of mutant IDH1 20-mer peptide, with topical imiquimod. About this clone itself: The antigen remains unidentified.

This table comes from immunoSEQ multiplex PCR, and its TCRdb copy is limited to in-frame clones, with some not included. The data contain around 9,700 clones, about 91% of them seen just once; the ten biggest clones take up about 5.2%. The TCR originated in a woman in her thirties or forties with glioma. Some clones in this sample may be carry-over from other donors' samples. The genes are TRBV11-2 and TRBJ2-5; D may match TRBD1 or TRBD2 (5 bases each). The specimen was PBMCs, collected from a glioma patient whose treatment included an IDH1 peptide vaccine. The CDR3 region has the DNA TGTGCCAGCAGCTCTGTTGAGGGGAAGCAAGAGACCCAGTACTTC. Its protein is CASSSVEGKQETQYF.